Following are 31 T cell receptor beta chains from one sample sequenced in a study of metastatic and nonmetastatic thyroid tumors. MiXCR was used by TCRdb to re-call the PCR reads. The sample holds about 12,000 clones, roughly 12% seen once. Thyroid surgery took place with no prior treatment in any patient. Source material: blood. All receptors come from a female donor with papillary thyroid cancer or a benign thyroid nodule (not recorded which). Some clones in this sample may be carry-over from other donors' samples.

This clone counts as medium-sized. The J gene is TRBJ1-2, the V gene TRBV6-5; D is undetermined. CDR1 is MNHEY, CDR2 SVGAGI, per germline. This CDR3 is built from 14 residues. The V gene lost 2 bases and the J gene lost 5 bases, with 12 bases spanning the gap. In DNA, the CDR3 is TGTGCCAGCAGTTACCGGACGGAGTCGTATGGCTACACCTTC. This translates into CASSYRTESYGYTF.

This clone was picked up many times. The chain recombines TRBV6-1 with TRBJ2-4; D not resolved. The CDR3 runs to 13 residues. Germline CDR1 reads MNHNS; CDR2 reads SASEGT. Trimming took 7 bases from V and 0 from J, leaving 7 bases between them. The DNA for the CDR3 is TGTGCCAGCAAGTCCCTAGCCAAAAACATTCAGTACTTC. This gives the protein CASKSLAKNIQYF.

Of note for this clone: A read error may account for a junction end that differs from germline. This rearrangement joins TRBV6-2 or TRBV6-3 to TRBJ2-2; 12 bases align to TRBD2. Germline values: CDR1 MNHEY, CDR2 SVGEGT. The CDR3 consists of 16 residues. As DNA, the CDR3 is TGTACCAGCCGTTCACTAGCGGGGGGACCGATTGGGGAGCTGTTTTTT. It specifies CTSRSLAGGPIGELFF.

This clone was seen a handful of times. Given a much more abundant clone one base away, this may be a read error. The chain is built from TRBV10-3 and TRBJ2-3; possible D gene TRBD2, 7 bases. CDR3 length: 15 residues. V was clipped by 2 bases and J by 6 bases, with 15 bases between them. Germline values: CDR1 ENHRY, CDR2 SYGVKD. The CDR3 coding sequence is TGTGCCATCAGTGAGGGGGGGGCTAGCAGCGATACGCAGTATTTT. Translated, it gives CAISEGGASSDTQYF.

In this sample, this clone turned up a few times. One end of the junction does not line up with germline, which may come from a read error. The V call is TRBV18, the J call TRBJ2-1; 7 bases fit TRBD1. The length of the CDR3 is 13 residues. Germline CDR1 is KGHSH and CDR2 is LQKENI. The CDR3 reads CASSPDRHNEQFF. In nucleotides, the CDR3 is TGTGCCAGCTCACCGGACAGGCACAACGAGCAGTTCTTC.

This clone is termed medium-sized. The CDR3, as DNA: TGTGCCAGCAGTGAATCGGAGGGGGCGGCTGGAAACACCATATATTTT. Translation: CASSESEGAAGNTIYF. The chain is built from TRBV6-1 and TRBJ1-3; TRBD1 aligns across 7 bases. V lost 2 bases to trimming and J lost 2 bases; unmatched junction nucleotides: 6. CDR1 MNHNS and CDR2 SASEGT come from the germline V gene. The CDR3 consists of 16 residues.

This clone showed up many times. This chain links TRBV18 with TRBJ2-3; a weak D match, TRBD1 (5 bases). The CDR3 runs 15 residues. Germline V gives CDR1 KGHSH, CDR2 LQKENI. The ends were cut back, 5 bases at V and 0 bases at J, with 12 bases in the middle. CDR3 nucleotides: TGTGCCAGCTCAGGGGCAGACGGGAGCACAGATACGCAGTATTTT. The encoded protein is CASSGADGSTDTQYF.

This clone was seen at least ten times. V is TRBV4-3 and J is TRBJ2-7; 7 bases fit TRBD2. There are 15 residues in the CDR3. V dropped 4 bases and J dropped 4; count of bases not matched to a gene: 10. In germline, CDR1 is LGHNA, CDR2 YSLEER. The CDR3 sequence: CASSRAWEGGYEQYF. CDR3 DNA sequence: TGCGCCAGCAGCCGTGCGTGGGAGGGCGGTTACGAGCAGTACTTC.

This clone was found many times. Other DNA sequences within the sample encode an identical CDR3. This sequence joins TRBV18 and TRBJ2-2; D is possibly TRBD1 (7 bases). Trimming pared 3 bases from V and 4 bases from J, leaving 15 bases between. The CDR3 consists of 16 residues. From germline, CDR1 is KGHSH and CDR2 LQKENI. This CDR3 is CASSPRQGEATGELFF. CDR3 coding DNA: TGTGCCAGCTCACCTCGGCAGGGGGAGGCCACCGGGGAGCTGTTTTTT.

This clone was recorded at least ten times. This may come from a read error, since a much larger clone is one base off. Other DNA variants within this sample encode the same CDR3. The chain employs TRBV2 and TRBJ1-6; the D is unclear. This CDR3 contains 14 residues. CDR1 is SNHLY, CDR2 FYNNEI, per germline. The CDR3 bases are TGTGCCAGCAGTGTCGAGGGTCAGAATTCACCCCTCTACTTT. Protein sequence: CASSVEGQNSPLYF. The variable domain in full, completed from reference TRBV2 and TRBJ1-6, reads EPEVTQTPSHQVTQMGQEVILRCVPISNHLYFYWYRQILGQKVEFLVSFYNNEISEKSEIFDDQFSVERPDGSNFTLKIRSTKLEDSAMYFCASSVEGQNSPLYFGNGTRLTVT.

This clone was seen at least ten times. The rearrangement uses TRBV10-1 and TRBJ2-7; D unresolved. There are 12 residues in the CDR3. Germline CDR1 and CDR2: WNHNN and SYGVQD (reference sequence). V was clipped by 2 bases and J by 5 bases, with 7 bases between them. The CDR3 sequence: CASSENYDEQYF. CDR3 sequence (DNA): TGCGCCAGCAGTGAGAATTACGACGAGCAGTACTTC.

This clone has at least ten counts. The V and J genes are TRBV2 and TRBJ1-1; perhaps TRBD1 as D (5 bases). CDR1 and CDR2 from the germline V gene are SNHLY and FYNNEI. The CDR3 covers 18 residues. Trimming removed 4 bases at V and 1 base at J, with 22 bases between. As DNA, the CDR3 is TGTGCCAGCAGTGGCTTTGGCCCGAAGGGACTCCAGAACACTGAAGCTTTCTTT. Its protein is CASSGFGPKGLQNTEAFF.

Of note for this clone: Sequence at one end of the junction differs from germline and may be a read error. The CDR3 protein is CASSYSNTGAYGYKF. DNA of the CDR3: TGTGCCAGCAGTTACTCGAATACAGGGGCCTATGGCTACAAATTC. The gene calls are TRBV6-2 or TRBV6-3 and TRBJ1-2; 7 bases fit TRBD1. CDR1 and CDR2 (germline): MNHEY, SVGEGT. The CDR3 spans 15 residues.

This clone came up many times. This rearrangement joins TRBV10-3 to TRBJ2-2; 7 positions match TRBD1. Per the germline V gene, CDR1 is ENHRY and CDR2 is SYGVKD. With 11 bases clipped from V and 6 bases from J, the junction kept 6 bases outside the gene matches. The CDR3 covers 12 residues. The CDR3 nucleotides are TGTGCCGTGGCAGGGGGATCCGGGGAGCTGTTTTTT. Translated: CAVAGGSGELFF.

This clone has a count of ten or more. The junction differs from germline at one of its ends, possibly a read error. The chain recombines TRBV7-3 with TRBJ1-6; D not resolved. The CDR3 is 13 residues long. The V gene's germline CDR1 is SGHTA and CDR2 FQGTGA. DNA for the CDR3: TGTGCCAGCAGCTTAACCGGTAATTCGCCCCTCCACTTT. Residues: CASSLTGNSPLHF.

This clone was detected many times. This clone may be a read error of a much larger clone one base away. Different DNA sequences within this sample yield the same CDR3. In DNA form, the CDR3 reads TGCGCCAGCAGCTTAGCGGGACAGAGCTATGGCTACACCTTC. Translating it yields CASSLAGQSYGYTF. The rearrangement uses TRBV7-3 and TRBJ1-2; 7 nucleotides align to TRBD1. The germline CDR1 and CDR2 sequences are SGHTA and FQGTGA. CDR3 length: 14 residues. Full variable domain (missing parts from reference TRBV7-3 and TRBJ1-2): GAGVSQTPSNKVTEKGKYVELRCDPISGHTALYWYRQSLGQGPEFLIYFQGTGAADDSGLPNDRFFAVRPEGSVSTLKIQRTERGDSAVYLCASSLAGQSYGYTFGSGTRLTVV.

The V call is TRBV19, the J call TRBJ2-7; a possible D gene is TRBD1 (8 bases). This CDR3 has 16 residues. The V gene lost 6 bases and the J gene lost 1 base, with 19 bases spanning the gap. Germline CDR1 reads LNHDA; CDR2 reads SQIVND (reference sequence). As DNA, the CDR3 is TGTGCCAGTAGCACAGGGGGGGGAGGCCCTTCCTACGAGCAGTACTTC. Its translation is CASSTGGGGPSYEQYF.

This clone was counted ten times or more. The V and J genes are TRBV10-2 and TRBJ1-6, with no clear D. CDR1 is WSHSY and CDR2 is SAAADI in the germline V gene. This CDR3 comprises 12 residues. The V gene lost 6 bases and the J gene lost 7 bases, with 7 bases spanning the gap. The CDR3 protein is CASRLGNSPLHF. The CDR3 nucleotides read TGCGCCAGCAGGTTGGGGAATTCACCCCTCCACTTT.

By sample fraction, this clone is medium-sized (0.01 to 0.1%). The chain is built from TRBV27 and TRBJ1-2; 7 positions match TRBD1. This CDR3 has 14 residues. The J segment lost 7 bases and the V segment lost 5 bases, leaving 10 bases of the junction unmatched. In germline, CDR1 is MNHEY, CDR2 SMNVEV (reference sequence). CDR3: CASSRQGVWSGYTF. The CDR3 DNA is TGTGCCAGCAGTAGACAGGGTGTGTGGTCTGGCTACACCTTC.

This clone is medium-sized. CDR3 nucleotides: TGTGCCAGCAGTTCGGGGGACAGCTTCACAGATACGCAGTATTTT. Translation gives CASSSGDSFTDTQYF. V usage is TRBV28 and J usage is TRBJ2-3, with a weak D call TRBD1 (7 bases). V was pared by 4 bases and J by 2 bases, with 13 bases between. In germline, CDR1 is MDHEN, CDR2 SYDVKM. The CDR3 runs 15 residues.

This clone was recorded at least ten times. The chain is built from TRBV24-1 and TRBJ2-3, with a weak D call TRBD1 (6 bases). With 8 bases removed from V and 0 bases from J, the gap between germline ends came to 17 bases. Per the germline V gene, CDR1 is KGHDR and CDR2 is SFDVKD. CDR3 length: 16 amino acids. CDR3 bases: TGTGCCACCACCTGGCCTAGGGGGTCTAGCACAGATACGCAGTATTTT. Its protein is CATTWPRGSSTDTQYF.

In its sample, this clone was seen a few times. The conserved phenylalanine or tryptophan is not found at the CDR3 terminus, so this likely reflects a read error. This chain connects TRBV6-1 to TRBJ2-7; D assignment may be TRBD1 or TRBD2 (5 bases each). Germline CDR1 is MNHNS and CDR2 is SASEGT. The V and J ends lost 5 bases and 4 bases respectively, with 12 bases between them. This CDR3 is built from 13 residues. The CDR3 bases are TGTGCCAGCAGTACGGGACCACTTTACGAGCAGTACCTC. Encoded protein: CASSTGPLYEQYL.

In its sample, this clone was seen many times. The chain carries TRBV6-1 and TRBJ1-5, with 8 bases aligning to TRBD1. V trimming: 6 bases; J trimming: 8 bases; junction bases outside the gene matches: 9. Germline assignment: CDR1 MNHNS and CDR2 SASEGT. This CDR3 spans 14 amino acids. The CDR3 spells CASSEGQENEPQHF. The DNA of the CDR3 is TGTGCCAGCAGCGAGGGACAGGAGAACGAGCCCCAGCATTTT.

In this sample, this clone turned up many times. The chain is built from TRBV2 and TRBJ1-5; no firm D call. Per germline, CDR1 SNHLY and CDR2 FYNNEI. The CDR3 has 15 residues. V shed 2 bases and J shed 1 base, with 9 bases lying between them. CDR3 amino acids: CASSERAQSNQPQHF. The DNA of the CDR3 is TGTGCCAGCAGTGAAAGGGCACAGAGCAATCAGCCCCAGCATTTT.

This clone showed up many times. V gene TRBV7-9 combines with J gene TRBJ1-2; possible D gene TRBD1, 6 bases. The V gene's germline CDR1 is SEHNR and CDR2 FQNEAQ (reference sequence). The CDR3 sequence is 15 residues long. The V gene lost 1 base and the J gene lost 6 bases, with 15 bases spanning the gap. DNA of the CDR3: TGTGCCAGCAGCTTAGGGGGAACAGGGACTGATGGCTACACCTTC. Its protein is CASSLGGTGTDGYTF.

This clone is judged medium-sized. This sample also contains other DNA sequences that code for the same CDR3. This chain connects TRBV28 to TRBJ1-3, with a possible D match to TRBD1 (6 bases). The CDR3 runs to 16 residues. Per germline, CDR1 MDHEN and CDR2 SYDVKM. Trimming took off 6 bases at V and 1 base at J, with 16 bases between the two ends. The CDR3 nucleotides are TGTGCCAGCAGCCTGGGGGGCAGCCTGTCTGGAAACACCATATATTTT. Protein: CASSLGGSLSGNTIYF.

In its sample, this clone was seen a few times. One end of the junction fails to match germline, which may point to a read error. This chain's CDR3 is CASSFQDGTDTQYF. The CDR3 DNA reads as TGCGCCAGCAGTTTCCAGGATGGCACAGATACGCAGTATTTT. The gene calls are TRBV6-9 and TRBJ2-3, with D unresolved. The CDR3 is made up of 14 amino acids. Germline V gives CDR1 MNHGY, CDR2 SVAAGI.

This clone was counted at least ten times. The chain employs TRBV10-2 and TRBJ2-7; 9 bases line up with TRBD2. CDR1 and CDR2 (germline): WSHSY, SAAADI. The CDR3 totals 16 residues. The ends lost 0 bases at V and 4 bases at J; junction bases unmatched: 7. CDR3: CASSESYDSGGYEQYF. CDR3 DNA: TGCGCCAGCAGTGAGTCGTATGATAGCGGGGGATACGAGCAGTACTTC.

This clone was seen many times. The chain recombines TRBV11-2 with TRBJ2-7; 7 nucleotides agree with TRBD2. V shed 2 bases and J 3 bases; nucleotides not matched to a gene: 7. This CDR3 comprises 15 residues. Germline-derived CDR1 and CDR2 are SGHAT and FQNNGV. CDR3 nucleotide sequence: TGTGCCAGCAGCTTAACCGACTCGGGGGGCTACGAGCAGTACTTC. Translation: CASSLTDSGGYEQYF.

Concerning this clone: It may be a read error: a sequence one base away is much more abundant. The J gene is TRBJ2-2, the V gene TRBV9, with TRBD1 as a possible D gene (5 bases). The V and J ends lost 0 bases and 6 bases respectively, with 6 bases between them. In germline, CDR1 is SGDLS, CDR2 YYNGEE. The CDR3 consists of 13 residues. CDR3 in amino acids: CASSVEGSGELFF. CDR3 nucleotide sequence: TGTGCCAGCAGCGTAGAGGGGTCCGGGGAGCTGTTTTTT.

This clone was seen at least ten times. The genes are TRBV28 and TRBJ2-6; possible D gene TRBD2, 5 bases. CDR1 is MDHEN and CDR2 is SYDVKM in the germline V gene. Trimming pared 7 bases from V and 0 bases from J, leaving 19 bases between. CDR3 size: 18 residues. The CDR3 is CASTPPPGTGSGANVLTF. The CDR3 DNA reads TGTGCCAGCACCCCACCGCCGGGAACGGGCTCTGGGGCCAACGTCCTGACTTTC.